The source of this TCR beta chain is a study of cytomegalovirus exposure and HLA in healthy donors. Overall study results and limits: High specificity and sensitivity for cytomegalovirus status were reported for the classifier.

Turning to this clone: Its antigen is as yet unknown.

Trimming shortened V by 1 base and J by 5 bases, and 8 bases separated the two germline ends. From germline, CDR1 is SGHDN and CDR2 FVKESK. CDR3 length: 13 residues. In the PCR, 60 Vbeta and 13 Jbeta primers were used. Some clones are missing from TCRdb's copy, which holds only in-frame ones; the method was immunoSEQ multiplex PCR. The data hold around 150,000 clones, with roughly 70% observed a single time. The V call is TRBV14, the J call TRBJ1-1; unclear D gene. Specimen: PBMCs. The sequence came from a woman aged 50 to 65 in good health and CMV-seropositive. Here the CDR3 DNA reads TGTGCCAGCAGCCAAGTCGTGAGGACTGAAGCTTTCTTT. Residues: CASSQVVRTEAFF.